This TCR beta chain was observed in a study of control samples from healthy donors and cancer patients. The CDR3 covers 13 residues. J gave up 3 bases and V 5 bases, and 3 bases lay outside the gene matches. TCRdb's copy holds only in-frame clones and misses some; the assay was immunoSEQ multiplex PCR. The sample has approximately 100,000 clones, over 75% seen once. Sequenced sample: blood. This receptor was identified in a woman aged 40 to 49 in good health. The genes are TRBV12-3 or TRBV12-4 and TRBJ1-2, with TRBD1 identical over 7 bases. CDR3 residues: CASSITGDYGYTF. CDR3 DNA: TGTGCCAGCAGTATAACAGGGGACTATGGCTACACCTTC.